This T cell receptor (beta chain) appears in the sequencing data of a study of shared clonotypes between healthy human individuals. Notes on the study in general: Relative to their counterparts shared across all four donors, non-shared clonotypes exhibited diminished generation probabilities. A limitation of the genetic and exposure-history diversity represented arose from few donors. Despite large depth, rarefaction showed incomplete sorted-subset sequencing.

The CDR3 runs to 16 residues. Germline CDR1 SNHLY, CDR2 FYNNEI. Trimming at V came to 4 bases and at J to 0 bases, leaving 7 bases not matched to a gene. Terminally differentiated effector memory CD45RA+ cells were excluded by CCR7 positive selection of CD45RO-negative cells. About this clone itself: The antigen is unknown.

At a deep level, the assay was run. Measured with immunoSEQ multiplex PCR; TCRdb has only the in-frame clones, and not every one. The table records fewer than 850,000 clones, roughly 96% of them present only once. The chain links TRBV2 to TRBJ2-7; 9 bases map to TRBD1. The receptor was derived from a man aged 25-45 years in good health. Sequenced input: naive CD8+ T cells sorted from blood. This CDR3 is CASSVHRDRASYEQYF. The CDR3 DNA is TGTGCCAGCAGTGTCCACCGGGACAGGGCCTCCTACGAGCAGTACTTC.